This TCR beta chain was profiled in a study of blood T cell repertoires in COVID-19. About the research overall: Some COVID-19 samples were acute and others convalescent; all came from the United States, Italy and Spain. Sample material is recorded as cDNA or gDNA derived from T cells, B-cell-depleted T cells, or PBMCs.

Germline loops: CDR1 LGHDT, CDR2 YNNKEL (reference sequence). The CDR3 is 17 amino acids. Trimming cost V 0 bases and J 7 bases, with 21 bases left between them. In the authors' workflow: Reference gene primer amplification yielded estimated nucleated cell counts. Clones were sequenced by immunoSEQ multiplex PCR, and TCRdb holds only the in-frame ones, with some missing. D and trimming come from the DNA, and the V and J calls and clone size come from that table. Of 200,000 to 300,000 clones in the sample, around four fifths were seen once. This sequence was found in a woman aged 55-69 years with active or convalescent COVID-19. Sequenced: peripheral blood. J is TRBJ1-1 and V is TRBV3-1 (or the pseudogene TRBV3-2); no definite D call. CDR3 protein: CASSQDLRIRGKVEAFF. In DNA form, the CDR3 reads TGTGCCAGCAGCCAAGATTTAAGGATTCGGGGAAAAGTTGAAGCTTTCTTT.